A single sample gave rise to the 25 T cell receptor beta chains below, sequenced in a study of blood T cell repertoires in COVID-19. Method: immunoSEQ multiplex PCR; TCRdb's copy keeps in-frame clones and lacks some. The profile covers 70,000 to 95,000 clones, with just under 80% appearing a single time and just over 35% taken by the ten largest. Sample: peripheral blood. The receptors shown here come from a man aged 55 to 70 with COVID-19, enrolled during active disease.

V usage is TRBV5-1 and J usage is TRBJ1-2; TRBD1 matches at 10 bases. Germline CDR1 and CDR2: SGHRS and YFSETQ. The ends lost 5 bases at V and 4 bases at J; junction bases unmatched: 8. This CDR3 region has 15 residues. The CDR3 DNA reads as TGCGCCAGCAGTCCGCGACAGGGGGCAGCCTATGGCTACACCTTC. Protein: CASSPRQGAAYGYTF. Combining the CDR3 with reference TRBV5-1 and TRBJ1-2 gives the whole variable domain KAGVTQTPRYLIKTRGQQVTLSCSPISGHRSVSWYQQTPGQGLQFLFEYFSETQRNKGNFPGRFSGRQFSNSRSEMNVSTLELGDSALYLCASSPRQGAAYGYTFGSGTRLTVV.

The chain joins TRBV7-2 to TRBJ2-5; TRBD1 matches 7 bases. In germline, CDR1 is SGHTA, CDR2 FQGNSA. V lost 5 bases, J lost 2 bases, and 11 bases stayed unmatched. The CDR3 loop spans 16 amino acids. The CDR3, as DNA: TGTGCCAGCAGCATCGCGACCGGGACAGCGCAAGAGACCCAGTACTTC. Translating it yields CASSIATGTAQETQYF.

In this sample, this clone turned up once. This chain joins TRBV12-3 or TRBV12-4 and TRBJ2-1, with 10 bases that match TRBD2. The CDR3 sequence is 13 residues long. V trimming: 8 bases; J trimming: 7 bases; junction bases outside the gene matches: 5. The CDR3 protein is CASALAGENEQFF. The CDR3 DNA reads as TGTGCCAGCGCTCTAGCGGGAGAAAATGAGCAGTTCTTC.

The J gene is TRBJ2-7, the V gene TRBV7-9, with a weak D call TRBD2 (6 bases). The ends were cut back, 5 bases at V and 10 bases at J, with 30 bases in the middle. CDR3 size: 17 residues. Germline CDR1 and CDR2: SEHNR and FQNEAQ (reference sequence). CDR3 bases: TGTGCCAGCAGCGCCCCGGCGGGATCGTCCCTCGGCTTGGGACAGTACTTC. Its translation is CASSAPAGSSLGLGQYF.

The CDR3 here is CASSYEGGNSPLHF. CDR3 DNA sequence: TGTGCCAGCAGTTACGAGGGGGGGAATTCACCCCTCCACTTT. V gene TRBV6-6 combines with J gene TRBJ1-6; perhaps TRBD1 as D (6 bases). Germline CDR1 MNHNY, CDR2 SVGAGI (reference sequence). V lost 2 bases and J 7 bases, leaving 9 bases between the germline ends. This CDR3 region has 14 residues.

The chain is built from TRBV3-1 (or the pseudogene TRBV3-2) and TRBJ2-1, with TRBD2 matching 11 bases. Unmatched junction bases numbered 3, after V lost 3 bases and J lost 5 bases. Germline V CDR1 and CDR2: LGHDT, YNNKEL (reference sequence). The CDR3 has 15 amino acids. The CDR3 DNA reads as TGTGCCAGCAGCCAGAATAGCGGGGGGGACAATGAGCAGTTCTTC. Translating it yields CASSQNSGGDNEQFF.

For the CDR3, the DNA is TGTGCCACCCGTTTGAGGGATTCGGGTGAAAAACTGTTTTTT. Protein product: CATRLRDSGEKLFF. This sequence joins TRBV7-8 and TRBJ1-4; D gene unclear. This CDR3 is 14 amino acids long. CDR1 and CDR2 from the germline V gene are SGHVS and FQNEAQ. V dropped 10 bases and J dropped 7 bases, with 19 bases sitting between them.

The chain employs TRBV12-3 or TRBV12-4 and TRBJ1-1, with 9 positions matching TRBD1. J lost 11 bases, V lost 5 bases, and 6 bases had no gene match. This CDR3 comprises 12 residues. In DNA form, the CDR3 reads TGTGCCAGCAGTACCGGACAGGGGTTGGCTTTCTTT. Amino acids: CASSTGQGLAFF.

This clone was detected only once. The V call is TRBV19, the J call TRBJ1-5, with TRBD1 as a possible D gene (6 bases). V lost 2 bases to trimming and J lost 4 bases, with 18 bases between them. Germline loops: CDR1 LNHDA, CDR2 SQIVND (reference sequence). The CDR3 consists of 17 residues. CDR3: CASSIKGTLQRNQPQHF. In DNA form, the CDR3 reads TGTGCCAGTAGTATAAAGGGGACACTCCAAAGGAATCAGCCCCAGCATTTT.

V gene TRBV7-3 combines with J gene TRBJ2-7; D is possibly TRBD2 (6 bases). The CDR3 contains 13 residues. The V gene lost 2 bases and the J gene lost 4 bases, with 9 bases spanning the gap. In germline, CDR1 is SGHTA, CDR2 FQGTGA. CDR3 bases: TGTGCCAGCAGCTTACTCGGGGGTTACGAGCAGTACTTC. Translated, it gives CASSLLGGYEQYF. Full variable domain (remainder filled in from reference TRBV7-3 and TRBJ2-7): GAGVSQTPSNKVTEKGKYVELRCDPISGHTALYWYRQSLGQGPEFLIYFQGTGAADDSGLPNDRFFAVRPEGSVSTLKIQRTERGDSAVYLCASSLLGGYEQYFGPGTRLTVT.

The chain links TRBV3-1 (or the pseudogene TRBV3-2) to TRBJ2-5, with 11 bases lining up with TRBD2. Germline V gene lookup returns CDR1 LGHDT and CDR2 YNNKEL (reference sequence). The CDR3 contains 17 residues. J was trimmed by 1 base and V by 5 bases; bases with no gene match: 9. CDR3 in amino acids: CASSSRHGLAGQETQYF. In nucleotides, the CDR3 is TGTGCCAGCAGCTCACGACATGGACTAGCGGGCCAAGAGACCCAGTACTTC.

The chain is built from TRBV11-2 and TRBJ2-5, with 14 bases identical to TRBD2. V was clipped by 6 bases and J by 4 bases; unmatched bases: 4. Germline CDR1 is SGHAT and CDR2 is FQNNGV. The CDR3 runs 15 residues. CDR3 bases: TGTGCCAGCAGTTCGACTAGCGGGGGGGCAGAGACCCAGTACTTC. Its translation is CASSSTSGGAETQYF.

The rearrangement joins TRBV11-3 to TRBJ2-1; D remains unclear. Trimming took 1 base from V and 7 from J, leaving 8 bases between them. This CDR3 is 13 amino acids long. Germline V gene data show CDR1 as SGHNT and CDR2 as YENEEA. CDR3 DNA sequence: TGTGCCAGCAGCTTAGGTTCAGATAATGAGCAGTTCTTC. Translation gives CASSLGSDNEQFF.

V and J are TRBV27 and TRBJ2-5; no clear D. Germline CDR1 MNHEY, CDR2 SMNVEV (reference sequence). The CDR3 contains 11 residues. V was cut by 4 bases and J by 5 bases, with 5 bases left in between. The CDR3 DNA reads TGTGCCAGCAGTTCAGGCGAGACCCAGTACTTC. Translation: CASSSGETQYF.

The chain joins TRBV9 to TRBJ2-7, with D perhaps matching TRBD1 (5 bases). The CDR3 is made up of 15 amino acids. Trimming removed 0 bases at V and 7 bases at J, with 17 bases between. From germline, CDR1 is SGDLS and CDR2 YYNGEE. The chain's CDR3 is CASSVATGPTSEQYF. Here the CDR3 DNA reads TGTGCCAGCAGCGTAGCAACAGGTCCTACGAGTGAGCAGTACTTC.

CDR3 DNA sequence: TGTGCCAGCAGCTTAGCGCGGGGTTATGAACCAAGCTCCTACGAGCAGTACTTC. The encoded protein is CASSLARGYEPSSYEQYF. The V and J genes are TRBV7-2 and TRBJ2-7; the D gene is possibly TRBD2 (6 bases). V lost 0 bases to trimming and J lost 0 bases, with 18 bases between them. This CDR3 comprises 18 residues. Germline V gives CDR1 SGHTA, CDR2 FQGNSA.

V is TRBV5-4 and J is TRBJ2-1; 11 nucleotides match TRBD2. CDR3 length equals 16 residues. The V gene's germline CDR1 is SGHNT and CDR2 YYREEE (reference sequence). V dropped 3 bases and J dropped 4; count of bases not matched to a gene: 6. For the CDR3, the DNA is TGTGCCAGCAGCTCGCCGCTAGCGGGAGGTTACAATGAGCAGTTCTTC. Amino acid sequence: CASSSPLAGGYNEQFF.

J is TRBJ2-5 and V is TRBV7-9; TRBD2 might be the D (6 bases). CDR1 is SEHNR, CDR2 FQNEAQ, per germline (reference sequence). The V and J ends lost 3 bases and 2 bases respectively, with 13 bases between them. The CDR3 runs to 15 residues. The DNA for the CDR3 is TGTGCCAGCAGCTTCCGGGGCAGCGGGCAAGAGACCCAGTACTTC. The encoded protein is CASSFRGSGQETQYF.

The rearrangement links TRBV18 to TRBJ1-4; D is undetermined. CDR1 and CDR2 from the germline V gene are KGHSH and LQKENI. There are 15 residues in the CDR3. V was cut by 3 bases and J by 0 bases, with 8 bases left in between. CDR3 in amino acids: CASSPLDATNEKLFF. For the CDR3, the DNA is TGTGCCAGCTCACCTTTAGATGCAACTAATGAAAAACTGTTTTTT.

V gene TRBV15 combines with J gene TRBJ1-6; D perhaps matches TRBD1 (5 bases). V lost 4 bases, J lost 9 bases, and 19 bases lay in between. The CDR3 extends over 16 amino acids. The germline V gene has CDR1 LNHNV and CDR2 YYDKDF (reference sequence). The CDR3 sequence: CATSNGDSPGSSPLHF. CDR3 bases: TGTGCCACCAGCAACGGGGACTCACCAGGGAGTTCACCCCTCCACTTT.

CDR3 nucleotides: TGTGCCAGCAGCCCCGACGCGGGAGCCTCTTACAATGAGCAGTTCTTC. It codes for CASSPDAGASYNEQFF. This chain links TRBV14 with TRBJ2-1; TRBD2 agrees at 7 bases. Germline-derived CDR1 and CDR2 are SGHDN and FVKESK. V dropped 4 bases and J dropped 4; count of bases not matched to a gene: 10. The CDR3 runs to 16 residues.

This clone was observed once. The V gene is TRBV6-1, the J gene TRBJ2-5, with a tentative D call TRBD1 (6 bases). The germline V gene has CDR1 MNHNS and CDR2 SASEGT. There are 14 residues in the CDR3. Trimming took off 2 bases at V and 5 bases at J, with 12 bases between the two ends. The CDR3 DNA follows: TGTGCCAGCAGTGAACCCCAGGGGCTGGAGACCCAGTACTTC. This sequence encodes CASSEPQGLETQYF.

The CDR3 bases are TGTGCCAGCAGCTCCGGACTAGCGGGAGTCAATGAGCAGTTCTTC. It specifies CASSSGLAGVNEQFF. V gene TRBV27 combines with J gene TRBJ2-1, with 13 bases fitting TRBD2. V lost 6 bases to trimming and J lost 6 bases; unmatched junction nucleotides: 5. Germline V gives CDR1 MNHEY, CDR2 SMNVEV (reference sequence). The CDR3 covers 15 residues.

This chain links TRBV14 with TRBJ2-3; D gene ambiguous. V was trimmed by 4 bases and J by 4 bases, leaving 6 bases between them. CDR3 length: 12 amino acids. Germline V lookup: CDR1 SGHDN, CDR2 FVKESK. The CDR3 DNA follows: TGTGCCAGCAGCCCCCTAGCAGATACGCAGTATTTT. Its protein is CASSPLADTQYF.

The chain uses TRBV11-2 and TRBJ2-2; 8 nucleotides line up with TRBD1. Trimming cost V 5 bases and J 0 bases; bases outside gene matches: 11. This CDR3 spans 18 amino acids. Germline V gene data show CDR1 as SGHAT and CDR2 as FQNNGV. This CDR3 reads CASSVNRGNFANTGELFF. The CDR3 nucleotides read TGTGCCAGCAGCGTGAACAGGGGGAACTTCGCGAACACCGGGGAGCTGTTTTTT.